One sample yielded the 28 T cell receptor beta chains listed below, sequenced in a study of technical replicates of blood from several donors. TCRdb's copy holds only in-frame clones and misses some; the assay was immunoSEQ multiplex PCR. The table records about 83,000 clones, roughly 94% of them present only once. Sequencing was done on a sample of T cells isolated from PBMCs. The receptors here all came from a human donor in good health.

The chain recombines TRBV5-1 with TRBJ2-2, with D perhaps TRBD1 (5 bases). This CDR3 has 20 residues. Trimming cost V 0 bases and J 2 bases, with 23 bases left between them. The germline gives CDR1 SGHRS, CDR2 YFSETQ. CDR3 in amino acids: CASSLGQGRETESNTGELFF. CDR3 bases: TGCGCCAGCAGCTTGGGGCAGGGTAGGGAAACTGAAAGCAACACCGGGGAGCTGTTTTTT.

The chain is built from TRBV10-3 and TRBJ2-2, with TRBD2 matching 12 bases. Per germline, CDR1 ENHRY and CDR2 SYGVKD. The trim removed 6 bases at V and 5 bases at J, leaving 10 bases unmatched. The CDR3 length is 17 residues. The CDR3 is CAISTTSGSYSTGELFF. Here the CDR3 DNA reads TGTGCCATCAGCACGACTAGCGGGAGCTACTCAACCGGGGAGCTGTTTTTT.

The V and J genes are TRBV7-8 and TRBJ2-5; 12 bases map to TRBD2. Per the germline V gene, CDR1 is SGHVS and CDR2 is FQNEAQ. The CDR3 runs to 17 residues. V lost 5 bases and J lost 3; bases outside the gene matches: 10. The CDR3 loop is CASSLNGLAGSKETQYF. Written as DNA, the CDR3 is TGTGCCAGCAGCCTCAATGGACTAGCGGGGTCAAAAGAGACCCAGTACTTC.

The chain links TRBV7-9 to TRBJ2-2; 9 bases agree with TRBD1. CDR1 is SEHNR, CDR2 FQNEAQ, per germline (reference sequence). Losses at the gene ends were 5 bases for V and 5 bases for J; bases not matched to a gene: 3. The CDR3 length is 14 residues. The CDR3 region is CASSKGQGTGELFF. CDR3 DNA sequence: TGTGCCAGCAGCAAGGGACAGGGAACCGGGGAGCTGTTTTTT.

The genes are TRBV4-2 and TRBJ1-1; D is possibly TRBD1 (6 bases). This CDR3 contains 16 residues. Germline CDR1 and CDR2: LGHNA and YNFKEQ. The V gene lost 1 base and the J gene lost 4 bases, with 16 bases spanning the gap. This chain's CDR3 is CASSQGTGLLGTEAFF. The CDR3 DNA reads TGTGCCAGCAGCCAAGGTACAGGGCTTCTTGGCACTGAAGCTTTCTTT.

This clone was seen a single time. The CDR3 nucleotides read TGTGCCAGCAGTTACAGCCTAGCGGGGGGCTCAGATACGCAGTATTTT. This codes for CASSYSLAGGSDTQYF. The chain recombines TRBV6-5 with TRBJ2-3; 11 nucleotides align to TRBD2. V lost 2 bases and J lost 4; bases outside the gene matches: 5. The germline V gene encodes CDR1 MNHEY and CDR2 SVGAGI. CDR3 length equals 16 residues.

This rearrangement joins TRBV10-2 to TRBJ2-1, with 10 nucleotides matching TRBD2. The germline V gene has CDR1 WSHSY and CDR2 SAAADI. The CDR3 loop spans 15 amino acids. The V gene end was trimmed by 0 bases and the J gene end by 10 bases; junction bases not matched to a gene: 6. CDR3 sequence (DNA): TGCGCCAGCAGTGAGTCTGGTTGGACTAGCGGCGAGCAGTTCTTC. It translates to CASSESGWTSGEQFF.

The CDR3: CASSPLGGSSGNTIYF. CDR3 bases: TGTGCCAGCTCACCACTCGGCGGGAGCTCTGGAAACACCATATATTTT. The gene calls are TRBV18 and TRBJ1-3; unclear D gene. Germline CDR1 is KGHSH and CDR2 is LQKENI. The V end lost 1 base, the J end lost 0 bases, and 10 bases lay between the germline ends. This CDR3 has 16 amino acids.

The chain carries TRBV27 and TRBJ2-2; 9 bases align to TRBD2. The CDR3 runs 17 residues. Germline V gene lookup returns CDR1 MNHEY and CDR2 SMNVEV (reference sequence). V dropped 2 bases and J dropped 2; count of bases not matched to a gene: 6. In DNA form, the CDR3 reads TGTGCCAGCAGTTTAGAGAGCGGGGGGCCCAACACCGGGGAGCTGTTTTTT. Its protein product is CASSLESGGPNTGELFF.

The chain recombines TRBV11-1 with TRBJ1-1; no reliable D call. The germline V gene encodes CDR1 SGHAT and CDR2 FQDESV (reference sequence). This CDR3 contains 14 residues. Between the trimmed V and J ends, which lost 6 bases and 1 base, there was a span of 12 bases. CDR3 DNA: TGTGCCAGCAGATGGGCCGGTAAGAACACTGAAGCTTTCTTT. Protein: CASRWAGKNTEAFF.

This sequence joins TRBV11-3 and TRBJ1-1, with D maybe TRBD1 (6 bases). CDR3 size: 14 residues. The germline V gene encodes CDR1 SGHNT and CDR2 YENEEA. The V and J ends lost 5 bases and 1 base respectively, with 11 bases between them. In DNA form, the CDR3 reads TGTGCCAGCAGCCGAAAAGGGGGGAACACTGAAGCTTTCTTT. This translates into CASSRKGGNTEAFF.

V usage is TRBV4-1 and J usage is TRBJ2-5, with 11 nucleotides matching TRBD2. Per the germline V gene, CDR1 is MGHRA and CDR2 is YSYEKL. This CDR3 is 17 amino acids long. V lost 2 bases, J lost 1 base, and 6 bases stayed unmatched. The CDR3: CASSQSPGTSGQETQYF. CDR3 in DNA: TGCGCCAGCAGCCAAAGCCCAGGGACTAGCGGCCAAGAGACCCAGTACTTC.

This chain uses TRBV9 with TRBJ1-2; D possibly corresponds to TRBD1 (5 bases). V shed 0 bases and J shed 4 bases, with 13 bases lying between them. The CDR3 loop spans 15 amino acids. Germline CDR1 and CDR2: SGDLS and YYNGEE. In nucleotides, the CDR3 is TGTGCCAGCAGCGTAGGCGGGGGGGTGGCCTATGGCTACACCTTC. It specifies CASSVGGGVAYGYTF.

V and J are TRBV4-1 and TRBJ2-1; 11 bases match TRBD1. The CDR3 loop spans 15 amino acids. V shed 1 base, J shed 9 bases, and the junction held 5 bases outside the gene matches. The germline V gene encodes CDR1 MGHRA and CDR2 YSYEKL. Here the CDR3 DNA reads TGCGCCAGCAGCCAAGTGGGACAGGGGGTTATTGAGCAGTTCTTC. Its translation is CASSQVGQGVIEQFF.

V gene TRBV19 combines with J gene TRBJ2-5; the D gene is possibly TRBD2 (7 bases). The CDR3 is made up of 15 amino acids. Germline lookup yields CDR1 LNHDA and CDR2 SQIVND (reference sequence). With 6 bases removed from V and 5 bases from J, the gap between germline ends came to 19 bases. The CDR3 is CASRGGQGRGETQYF. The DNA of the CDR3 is TGTGCCAGTAGGGGGGGGCAGGGGAGAGGGGAGACCCAGTACTTC.

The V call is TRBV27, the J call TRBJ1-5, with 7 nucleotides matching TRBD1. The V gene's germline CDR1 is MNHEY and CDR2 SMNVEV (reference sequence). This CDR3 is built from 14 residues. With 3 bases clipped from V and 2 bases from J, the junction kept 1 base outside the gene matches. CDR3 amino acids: CASSFTGGNQPQHF. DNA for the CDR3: TGTGCCAGCAGTTTTACAGGGGGCAATCAGCCCCAGCATTTT.

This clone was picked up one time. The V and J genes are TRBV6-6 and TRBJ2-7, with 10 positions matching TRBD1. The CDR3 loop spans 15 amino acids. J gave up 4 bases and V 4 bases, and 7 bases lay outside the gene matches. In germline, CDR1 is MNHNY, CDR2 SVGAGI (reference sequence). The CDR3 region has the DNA TGTGCCAGCAGTTCCGCTGGACAGGGGGATTACGAGCAGTACTTC. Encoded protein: CASSSAGQGDYEQYF.

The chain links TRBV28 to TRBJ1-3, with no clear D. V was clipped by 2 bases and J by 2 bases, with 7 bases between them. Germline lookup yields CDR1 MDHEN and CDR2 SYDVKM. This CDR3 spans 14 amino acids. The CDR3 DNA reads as TGTGCCAGCAGTTTAATCCTCCCTGGAAACACCATATATTTT. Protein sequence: CASSLILPGNTIYF.

CDR3 DNA: TGTGCCAGCAGTTTCCCTTCGGGAGGACTAGCGATCCACAATGAGCAGTTCTTC. Its translation: CASSFPSGGLAIHNEQFF. The rearrangement joins TRBV28 to TRBJ2-1; 9 bases align to TRBD2. In germline, CDR1 is MDHEN, CDR2 SYDVKM. Trimming removed 3 bases from V and 5 bases from J; junction bases left unmatched: 14. The CDR3 length is 18 residues.

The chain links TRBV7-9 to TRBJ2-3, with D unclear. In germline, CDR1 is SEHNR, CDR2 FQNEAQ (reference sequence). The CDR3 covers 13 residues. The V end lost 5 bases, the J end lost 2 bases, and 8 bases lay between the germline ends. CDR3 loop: CASSRRDTDTQYF. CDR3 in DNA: TGTGCCAGCAGCCGCCGAGACACAGATACGCAGTATTTT.

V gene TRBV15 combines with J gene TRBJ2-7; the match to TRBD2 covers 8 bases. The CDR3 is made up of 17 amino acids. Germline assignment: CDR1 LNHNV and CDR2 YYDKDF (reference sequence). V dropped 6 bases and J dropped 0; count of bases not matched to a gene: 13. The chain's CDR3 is CATSPRSTSGSSYEQYF. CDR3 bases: TGTGCCACCAGTCCGAGGTCGACCAGCGGGAGCTCCTACGAGCAGTACTTC.

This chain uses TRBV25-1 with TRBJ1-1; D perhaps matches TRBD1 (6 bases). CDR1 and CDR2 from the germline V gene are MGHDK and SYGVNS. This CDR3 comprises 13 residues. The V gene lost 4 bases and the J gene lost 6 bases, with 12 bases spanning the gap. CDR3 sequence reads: CASSVGGPSEAFF. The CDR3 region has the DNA TGTGCCAGCAGTGTGGGGGGGCCCTCTGAAGCTTTCTTT.

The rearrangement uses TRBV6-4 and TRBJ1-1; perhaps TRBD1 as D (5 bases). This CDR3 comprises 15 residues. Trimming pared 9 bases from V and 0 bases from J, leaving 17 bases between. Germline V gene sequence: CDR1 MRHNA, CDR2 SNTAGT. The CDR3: CASIERGGLNTEAFF. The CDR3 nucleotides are TGTGCCAGTATTGAACGGGGGGGATTGAACACTGAAGCTTTCTTT.

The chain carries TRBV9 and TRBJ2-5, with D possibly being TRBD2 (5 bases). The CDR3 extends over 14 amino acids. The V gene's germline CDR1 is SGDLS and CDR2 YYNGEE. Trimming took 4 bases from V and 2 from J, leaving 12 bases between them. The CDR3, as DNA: TGTGCCAGCAGCCCAAGCGGACGACAAGAGACCCAGTACTTC. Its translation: CASSPSGRQETQYF.

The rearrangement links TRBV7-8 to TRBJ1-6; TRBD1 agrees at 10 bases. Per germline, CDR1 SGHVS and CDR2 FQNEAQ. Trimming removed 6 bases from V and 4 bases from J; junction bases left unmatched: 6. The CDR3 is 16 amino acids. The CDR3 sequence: CASSSDRGRYNSPLHF. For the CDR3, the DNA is TGTGCCAGCAGTTCTGACAGGGGGCGTTATAATTCACCCCTCCACTTT.

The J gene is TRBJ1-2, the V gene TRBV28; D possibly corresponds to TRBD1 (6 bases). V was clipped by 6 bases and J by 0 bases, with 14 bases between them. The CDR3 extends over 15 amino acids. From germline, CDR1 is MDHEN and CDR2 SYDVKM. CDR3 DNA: TGTGCCAGCAGAACTTCAGGGGACCCTAACTATGGCTACACCTTC. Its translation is CASRTSGDPNYGYTF.

The CDR3 nucleotides are TGTGCTTATTCGGGGACAGACTCCTACGAGCAGTACTTC. It translates to CAYSGTDSYEQYF. The chain has TRBV25-1 and TRBJ2-7; 7 positions agree with TRBD1. The CDR3 totals 13 residues. Germline V gene sequence: CDR1 MGHDK, CDR2 SYGVNS.

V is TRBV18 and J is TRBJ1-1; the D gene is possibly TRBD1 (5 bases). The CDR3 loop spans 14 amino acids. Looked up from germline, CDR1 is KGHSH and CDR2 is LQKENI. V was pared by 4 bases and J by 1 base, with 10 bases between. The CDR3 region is CASSRYGQNTEAFF. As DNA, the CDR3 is TGTGCCAGCTCACGTTACGGACAGAACACTGAAGCTTTCTTT.